The sequence of this TCR beta chain was determined in a study of T cell responses to AZD1222 COVID-19 vaccine. The germline CDR1 and CDR2 sequences are SGHAT and FQNNGV. V gave up 1 base and J gave up 0 bases, with 13 bases separating them. This CDR3 is built from 18 residues. Profiling relied on immunoSEQ multiplex PCR, and the TCRdb table lists in-frame clones only, not all of them. This table holds 65,000 to 75,000 clones, about three quarters found once. This TCR derives from an adult who received the AZD1222 COVID-19 vaccine. The material was peripheral blood, obtained 28 days after the second AZD1222 dose. The genes are TRBV11-2 and TRBJ1-6; D uncertain. The CDR3 region is CASSLAGPGSSYNSPLHF. In DNA, the CDR3 is TGTGCCAGCAGCTTAGCAGGTCCGGGGAGCTCCTATAATTCACCCCTCCACTTT.